Listed here is a single TCR beta chain. Its antigen is currently unknown. Germline loops: CDR1 SGDLS, CDR2 YYNGEE. The CDR3 totals 17 residues. Deletions cut 4 bases from V and 2 bases from J, with 18 bases between. TCRdb called the 5' RACE reads again in MiXCR, with one record for every CDR3 protein. The sample contains 100,000 or so distinct CDR3 sequences, roughly 11% of which appear only once. This entry comes from a study of T-cell memory formation after mild COVID-19. Study-level information: Largely, the TCR clusters proved donor specific.

Findings and caveats of the study: The appearance of some responding clones in pre-infection memory suggested that cross-reactive memory joined.

The sequence was collected from a young man who had mild COVID-19 (a few samples of this study predate the infection). Cell type and time point are not known. Material: PBMCs or a T cell subset sorted from them (not recorded which). The gene calls are TRBV9 and TRBJ2-2, with TRBD2 as a possible D gene (5 bases). CDR3 DNA sequence: TGTGCCAGCAGCCCGAGTGGCCGGGAACCCAACACCGGGGAGCTGTTTTTT. Its protein product is CASSPSGREPNTGELFF.